This T cell receptor beta chain is from a study of post-analysis software for immune sequencing data. Concerning this clonotype itself: The antigen is not known.

Study outcomes and limitations: Patients showed TRBV5-6, TRBV5-1 and TRBV20-1 among 4 or 5 TRBV segments more frequent than in controls.

The ends were cut back, 3 bases at V and 9 bases at J, with 21 bases in the middle. Germline assignment: CDR1 LGHNA and CDR2 YNFKEQ. The CDR3 is made up of 16 amino acids. cDNA libraries for TCR beta contained unique molecular identifiers. Yield was around 500,000 cDNA molecules from 1 to 10 million T cells. In TCRdb, the PCR reads were re-called with MiXCR into one record per CDR3 protein. This table holds about 430,000 distinct CDR3 sequences, 39% found once. This clonotype originated in a girl aged 2-10 years with multiple sclerosis. Sequences were obtained from blood. The chain combines TRBV4-2 with TRBJ2-1; D is perhaps TRBD1 or TRBD2 (5 bases each). CDR3 sequence reads: CASSHQNAERGSEQFF. The CDR3, as DNA: TGTGCCAGCAGCCACCAAAACGCGGAGAGGGGTAGTGAGCAGTTCTTC.